The 12 T cell receptor beta chains listed next were all sequenced from one sample in a study of blood T cell repertoires in COVID-19. TCRdb keeps only in-frame clones here, not all; method: immunoSEQ multiplex PCR. The data hold approximately 260,000 clones, with 86% observed a single time. What was sequenced was PBMCs or T cells enriched from blood (not recorded which). The receptors here all came from a woman aged 40 to 49 with acute COVID-19.

This chain uses TRBV7-3 with TRBJ2-3, with TRBD2 matching 9 bases. The germline gives CDR1 SGHTA, CDR2 FQGTGA. The J segment lost 6 bases and the V segment lost 0 bases, leaving 4 bases of the junction unmatched. This CDR3 is built from 15 residues. The CDR3 loop is CASSLTSGRWDTQYF. CDR3 DNA sequence: TGTGCCAGCAGCTTAACTAGCGGGAGATGGGATACGCAGTATTTT. Using reference TRBV7-3 and TRBJ2-3 for the parts outside the CDR3, the full variable domain is GAGVSQTPSNKVTEKGKYVELRCDPISGHTALYWYRQSLGQGPEFLIYFQGTGAADDSGLPNDRFFAVRPEGSVSTLKIQRTERGDSAVYLCASSLTSGRWDTQYFGPGTRLTVL.

The V gene is TRBV28, the J gene TRBJ2-2; tentative D call: TRBD1 (5 bases). The CDR3 totals 15 residues. V shed 3 bases and J shed 1 base, with 9 bases lying between them. CDR1 MDHEN and CDR2 SYDVKM come from the germline V gene. The CDR3 loop is CASSFAGLNTGELFF. The CDR3 DNA follows: TGTGCCAGCAGTTTCGCAGGGCTGAACACCGGGGAGCTGTTTTTT.

This clone was seen just once. The V call is TRBV29-1, the J call TRBJ2-4, with D hard to call. CDR1 and CDR2 (germline): SQVTM, ANQGSEA. This CDR3 is built from 13 residues. V was clipped by 5 bases and J by 0 bases, with 8 bases between them. CDR3 sequence reads: CSVQTLAKNIQYF. DNA for the CDR3: TGCAGCGTTCAGACTTTAGCCAAAAACATTCAGTACTTC.

The CDR3 DNA is TGTGCCAGCAGTATAACTACAGGGGGCTACGAGCAGTACTTC. Protein sequence: CASSITTGGYEQYF. The V gene is TRBV27, the J gene TRBJ2-7; TRBD1 agrees at 8 bases. The CDR3 is made up of 14 amino acids. Germline V gives CDR1 MNHEY, CDR2 SMNVEV (reference sequence). The V gene end was trimmed by 5 bases and the J gene end by 3 bases; junction bases not matched to a gene: 6.

The chain carries TRBV21-1 and TRBJ2-7; the table assigns TRBD2, which was not confirmed against the DNA. TRBV21-1 is tagged as a pseudogene. The CDR3 covers 17 residues. As DNA, the CDR3 is TGTGCCAGCAGCAAAAAAGCGGGACGGGGGGGGCTCTACGAGCAGTACTTC. Translating it yields CASSKKAGRGGLYEQYF.

This sequence joins TRBV7-8 and TRBJ2-1, with 11 bases identical to TRBD2. The length of the CDR3 is 18 residues. Germline assignment: CDR1 SGHVS and CDR2 FQNEAQ. V lost 5 bases and J lost 8; bases outside the gene matches: 17. As DNA, the CDR3 is TGTGCCAGCAGCACCCGGACTAGCGGGTATAGGGGTGCCGATGAGCAGTTCTTC. Its translation is CASSTRTSGYRGADEQFF.

The CDR3 bases are TGTGCCAGTAGTATCGGGGGGGCTAGCGGGAGGCTAAGCTCCTACAATGAGCAGTTCTTC. It translates to CASSIGGASGRLSSYNEQFF. The gene calls are TRBV19 and TRBJ2-1; TRBD2 matches 11 bases. The CDR3 covers 20 residues. The trim removed 3 bases at V and 0 bases at J, leaving 13 bases unmatched. The germline V gene encodes CDR1 LNHDA and CDR2 SQIVND (reference sequence).

The chain recombines TRBV5-8 with TRBJ1-3; D is unclear. With 4 bases removed from V and 0 bases from J, the gap between germline ends came to 11 bases. Germline values: CDR1 SGHTS, CDR2 YDEGEE. This CDR3 contains 15 residues. CDR3: CASSRTGISGNTIYF. The DNA of the CDR3 is TGTGCCAGCAGCAGGACTGGGATCTCTGGAAACACCATATATTTT.

This chain uses TRBV19 with TRBJ2-1; TRBD2 matches 8 bases. This CDR3 contains 16 residues. J lost 9 bases, V lost 5 bases, and 15 bases had no gene match. Germline V gene sequence: CDR1 LNHDA, CDR2 SQIVND (reference sequence). The CDR3 nucleotides read TGTGCCAGTAGTGCTTGTCGGGAGGGCCTTTTTTGTGAGCAGTTCTTC. Its protein is CASSACREGLFCEQFF.

J is TRBJ1-1 and V is TRBV9; maybe TRBD1 (6 bases). Trimming removed 5 bases at V and 5 bases at J, with 10 bases between. CDR1 SGDLS and CDR2 YYNGEE come from the germline V gene. This CDR3 has 12 amino acids. The CDR3 DNA sequence: TGTGCCAGCAGGGGAGGGGGGACTGAAGCTTTCTTT. It is translated as CASRGGGTEAFF.

The rearrangement joins TRBV18 to TRBJ2-1; 7 nucleotides match TRBD1. CDR1 and CDR2 from the germline V gene are KGHSH and LQKENI. Trimming at V came to 3 bases and at J to 4 bases, leaving 3 bases not matched to a gene. There are 14 residues in the CDR3. CDR3 sequence reads: CASSPGQTYNEQFF. CDR3 nucleotide sequence: TGTGCCAGCTCACCGGGACAGACTTACAATGAGCAGTTCTTC.

The gene calls are TRBV5-8 and TRBJ2-7; 8 nucleotides agree with TRBD2. The CDR3 is made up of 14 amino acids. Germline V gives CDR1 SGHTS, CDR2 YDEGEE. V shed 1 base, J shed 3 bases, and the junction held 3 bases outside the gene matches. CDR3 region: CASSLTSGFYEQYF. In nucleotides, the CDR3 is TGTGCCAGCAGCTTGACTAGCGGATTCTACGAGCAGTACTTC. Supplemented by reference TRBV5-8 and TRBJ2-7, the full variable domain reads EAGVTQSPTHLIKTRGQQATLRCSPISGHTSVYWYQQALGLGLQFLLWYDEGEERNRGNFPPRFSGRQFPNYSSELNVNALELEDSALYLCASSLTSGFYEQYFGPGTRLTVT.